The 29 T cell receptor beta chains presented below share a single source sample, sequenced in a study of tumor and adjacent non-tumor tissue in lung cancer. A modified ARM-PCR protocol with three rounds of nested PCR amplified TCRbeta. TCRdb re-called the multiplex PCR reads through MiXCR, storing one row per CDR3 protein. In the table there are some 95,000 distinct CDR3 sequences, about 80% of which are singletons. This sample's RNA came from whole unsorted tissue. This non-tumor lung sample came from over 3 cm beyond the tumor edge. Sequencing was carried out using distant non-tumor lung tissue. Receptors originate from a man in his 60s with small cell lung cancer.

With regard to this clonotype: Compared with germline, one end of the junction differs, possibly owing to a read error. This chain joins TRBV6-5 and TRBJ2-1; D unresolved. Germline V gives CDR1 MNHEY, CDR2 SVGAGI. This CDR3 has 13 amino acids. CDR3 in amino acids: CASRGIPADEQFF. The CDR3 bases are TGTGCCAGCAGGGGGATCCCGGCGGATGAACAGTTCTTC.

In regard to this clonotype: One end of the junction varies from germline; a read error may be responsible. V usage is TRBV12-3 or TRBV12-4 and J usage is TRBJ1-2; weak D call: TRBD1 (5 bases). The CDR3 consists of 12 residues. The CDR3 bases are TGTGTCAGCACCCGCGGCCAGGGTGGCTATACCTTC. Translation: CVSTRGQGGYTF.

The chain carries TRBV11-2 and TRBJ2-1; 10 bases match TRBD2. The V and J ends lost 3 bases and 10 bases, in that order; junction bases with no gene match: 9. Looked up from germline, CDR1 is SGHAT and CDR2 is FQNNGV. This CDR3 comprises 15 residues. CDR3 residues: CASSFSSGSLAEQFF. The CDR3 bases are TGTGCCAGCAGCTTTTCTAGCGGGAGTTTAGCCGAGCAGTTCTTC.

The J gene is TRBJ2-1, the V gene TRBV11-2; 13 bases agree with TRBD2. V trimming: 7 bases; J trimming: 3 bases; junction bases outside the gene matches: 15. The length of the CDR3 is 19 residues. Germline values: CDR1 SGHAT, CDR2 FQNNGV. As DNA, the CDR3 is TGTGCCAGCAACTCCGGGGGGAGGACTAGCGGGAGTATCTACAATGAGCAGTTCTTC. Encoded protein: CASNSGGRTSGSIYNEQFF. Full variable domain (remainder filled in from reference TRBV11-2 and TRBJ2-1): EAGVAQSPRYKIIEKRQSVAFWCNPISGHATLYWYQQILGQGPKLLIQFQNNGVVDDSQLPKDRFSAERLKGVDSTLKIQPAKLEDSAVYLCASNSGGRTSGSIYNEQFFGPGTRLTVL.

This clonotype was detected a few times. Since a much larger clone is just one base distant, this may be a read error. This chain uses TRBV6-6 with TRBJ1-6; D might be TRBD1 (5 bases). CDR3 length equals 16 residues. The germline V gene encodes CDR1 MNHNY and CDR2 SVGAGI (reference sequence). The CDR3 DNA follows: TGTGTCAGCAGTTACGGGGGGAGCTCCTATAATTCACCCCTCCACTTT. It codes for CVSSYGGSSYNSPLHF.

With regard to this clonotype: No conserved phenylalanine or tryptophan is present at the end of the CDR3, so a read error is the likely explanation. The gene calls are TRBV4-2 and TRBJ2-2; D is possibly TRBD2 (5 bases). There are 16 residues in the CDR3. Germline CDR1 is LGHNA and CDR2 is YNFKEQ. The CDR3 sequence: CASSQDLRANTEELFS. DNA for the CDR3: TGCGCCAGCAGCCAAGATCTGAGGGCAAACACCGAGGAGCTGTTTTCT.

As concerns this clonotype: The CDR3 does not close with the conserved phenylalanine or tryptophan, likely indicating a read error. This chain uses TRBV12-3 or TRBV12-4 with TRBJ2-2, with D hard to call. Between the trimmed V and J ends, which lost 6 bases and 4 bases, there was a span of 12 bases. The CDR3 runs to 14 residues. The CDR3 sequence is CASSPTQITGELFY. The CDR3 DNA is TGTGCCAGCAGCCCTACTCAGATCACCGGGGAGCTGTTTTAT.

A note on this clonotype: One end of the junction fails to match germline, which may point to a read error. This rearrangement joins TRBV6-5 to TRBJ2-1; D is perhaps TRBD1 (6 bases). This CDR3 region has 17 residues. Germline CDR1 MNHEY, CDR2 SVGAGI. CDR3 loop: CASSYSIWGPADNDQFF. The CDR3 coding sequence is TGTGCCAGCAGTTACTCGATCTGGGGGCCAGCGGACAATGACCAGTTCTTC.

The rearrangement uses TRBV11-3 and TRBJ2-7; possible D gene TRBD1, 6 bases. The germline V gene has CDR1 SGHNT and CDR2 YENEEA. This CDR3 is built from 15 residues. The germline V and J ends were trimmed by 5 bases and 5 bases, with 19 bases remaining between them. The CDR3 is CASSQGPGSEDEQYF. The CDR3 nucleotides read TGTGCCAGCAGCCAGGGGCCGGGATCGGAAGACGAGCAGTACTTC.

A word on this clonotype: A much larger clone lies a single base off, so this may be a read error. J is TRBJ2-1 and V is TRBV7-8; D not resolved. This CDR3 comprises 11 residues. Germline CDR1 is SGHVS and CDR2 is FQNEAQ. CDR3 residues: CPSSLQNEQFF. The DNA of the CDR3 is TGTCCCAGCAGCCTACAAAATGAGCAGTTCTTC.

A word on this clonotype: With a much larger clone just one base away, this may be a read error. CDR3 loop: CSAKSGNETQYF. The CDR3 nucleotides are TGCAGTGCTAAGTCAGGGAACGAGACCCAGTACTTC. J is TRBJ2-5 and V is TRBV20-1; weak D call: TRBD1 (5 bases). Trimming removed 4 bases from V and 5 bases from J, with 11 bases in between. Germline CDR1 is DFQATT and CDR2 is SNEGSKA (reference sequence). This CDR3 is 12 amino acids long.

The J gene is TRBJ2-3, the V gene TRBV6-8, with no clear D. The CDR3 spans 14 residues. Trimming took off 10 bases at V and 3 bases at J, with 17 bases between the two ends. CDR1 and CDR2 from the germline V gene are MNHGY and SAAAGT. The CDR3: CANSYRSYTDTQYF. CDR3 DNA: TGTGCCAATAGTTACCGGTCCTATACAGATACGCAGTATTTT.

Points on this clonotype: Here the CDR3 omits its conserved ending phenylalanine or tryptophan, so a read error is the likely source. The V gene is TRBV6-6, the J gene TRBJ1-1; TRBD1 is a possible D gene (5 bases). The CDR3 runs to 14 residues. The germline V gene has CDR1 MNHNY and CDR2 SVGAGI (reference sequence). V was clipped by 5 bases and J by 4 bases, with 14 bases between them. The CDR3 loop is CASSLTDTSTEAFI. CDR3 nucleotides: TGTGCCAGCAGTCTGACAGACACCAGCACTGAAGCTTTCATT.

A remark on this clonotype: It is likely a read error, because the conserved phenylalanine at the end of the CDR3 is missing. The rearrangement uses TRBV6-1 and TRBJ2-2; TRBD1 matches at 10 bases. This CDR3 comprises 16 residues. Germline values: CDR1 MNHNS, CDR2 SASEGT. The junction had 9 bases not matched to a gene; V was cut back by 4 bases and J by 7 bases. The CDR3 here is CASSVGTGVASGELFS. DNA of the CDR3: TGTGCCAGCAGTGTTGGGACAGGGGTAGCAAGCGGGGAGCTGTTTTCT.

The V call is TRBV5-6, the J call TRBJ2-1, with 8 bases lining up with TRBD2. Germline values: CDR1 SGHDT, CDR2 YYEEEE. This CDR3 has 12 residues. V gave up 9 bases and J gave up 12 bases; unmatched junction bases: 11. CDR3 DNA sequence: TGTGCCAACAGTTTGCTCAGCGGGAGGCAGTTCTTC. This encodes CANSLLSGRQFF.

In the case of this clonotype: A single base separates this from a much larger clone, so it may be a read error. The chain recombines TRBV24-1 with TRBJ2-4; 7 nucleotides match TRBD2. CDR3 size: 12 residues. From germline, CDR1 is KGHDR and CDR2 SFDVKD. This CDR3 is CTTSDFGLVLYF. The CDR3 coding sequence is TGTACCACCAGTGATTTCGGACTAGTGTTGTACTTC.

As for this clonotype: A much larger clone differs from this one at a single base, so this may be a read error. The chain carries TRBV6-1 and TRBJ1-2; TRBD1 matches 7 bases. The CDR3 length is 11 residues. Looked up from germline, CDR1 is MNHNS and CDR2 is SASEGT. CDR3 bases: TGTCCCAGCAGACAGGGTGATGGCTACACCTTC. Amino acids: CPSRQGDGYTF.

The sample holds many counts of this clonotype. CDR3 nucleotide sequence: TGTGCCAGCAGTGAACTTGCGGGAGGGAAGAATGAGCAGTTCTTC. Amino acid sequence: CASSELAGGKNEQFF. The rearrangement joins TRBV6-1 to TRBJ2-1; the match to TRBD2 covers 9 bases. The germline CDR1 and CDR2 sequences are MNHNS and SASEGT. After removal of 2 bases from V and 7 bases from J, the junction contained 6 bases not matched to a gene. This CDR3 is 15 amino acids long.

The DNA for the CDR3 is TGTGCCTGTTTCTTCCCCCCGAGGAACACTGAAGCTTTCTTT. As protein: CACFFPPRNTEAFF. The chain combines TRBV30 with TRBJ1-1, with D unclear. V was trimmed by 6 bases and J by 1 base, leaving 15 bases between them. The CDR3 has 14 amino acids. Germline V gene data show CDR1 as GTSNPN and CDR2 as SVGIG (reference sequence).

Notes on this clonotype: Its ends do not fully match the called genes, so a read error is possible. The chain combines TRBV11-1 with TRBJ2-2; tentative D call: TRBD2 (7 bases). Germline CDR1 is SGHAT and CDR2 is FQDESV (reference sequence). CDR3 length equals 16 residues. CDR3 in DNA: TGTGCCAGTAGCTTAGGACAGCAGCGACTAGCCGGGGAGCTGTCTTTT. Translating gives CASSLGQQRLAGELSF.

This clonotype has just one count. The chain combines TRBV12-3 or TRBV12-4 with TRBJ2-2; perhaps TRBD2 as D (5 bases). V lost 5 bases, J lost 9 bases, and 31 bases lay in between. The CDR3 is made up of 19 amino acids. The CDR3, as DNA: TGTGCCAGCAGTCCCTTGATCGGGAAAAGCGGTAGGGCCTCCCGGGAGCTGTTTTTT. The encoded protein is CASSPLIGKSGRASRELFF.

This sequence joins TRBV29-1 and TRBJ2-1, with 8 bases matching TRBD1. With the DNA end fitting TRBJ2-7 better, the J assignment may be wrong. The CDR3 is 13 residues long. Germline lookup yields CDR1 SQVTM and CDR2 ANQGSEA. The CDR3 DNA reads TGCACCGTGGAACTAGGACAGGGTTGTGAGCAGTACTTC. The encoded protein is CTVELGQGCEQYF.

The chain employs TRBV6-5 and TRBJ1-4; D gene uncertain. This CDR3 is 16 amino acids long. From germline, CDR1 is MNHEY and CDR2 SVGAGI. CDR3 amino acids: CVSITKNSATNEKLFF. CDR3 bases: TGTGTCAGTATCACCAAGAATTCAGCAACTAATGAAAAACTGTTTTTT.

Worth noting for this clonotype: Since no conserved phenylalanine or tryptophan closes the CDR3, a read error is the likely cause. The chain has TRBV5-4 and TRBJ2-2; D is tentatively TRBD1 or TRBD2 (6 bases each). The CDR3 has 15 amino acids. Looked up from germline, CDR1 is SGHNT and CDR2 is YYREEE (reference sequence). The CDR3 here is CTSSLRDMSSGELFL. The DNA of the CDR3 is TGTACCAGCAGCTTGCGGGACATGTCGAGCGGGGAGCTGTTTCTT.

As for this clonotype: A junction boundary mismatches the germline segment, possibly from a read error. This chain uses TRBV4-2 with TRBJ2-1, with TRBD2 identical over 14 bases. This CDR3 is built from 17 residues. Germline V CDR1 and CDR2: LGHNA, YNFKEQ. The CDR3 DNA is TGTACCAGCAGCCCTCGGACCCTGACTAGCGGGAGGGGTGAGCAGTTCTTC. Its protein is CTSSPRTLTSGRGEQFF.

V and J are TRBV6-5 and TRBJ1-2; TRBD1 matches 7 bases. Unmatched junction bases numbered 14, after V lost 6 bases and J lost 10 bases. Germline CDR1 is MNHEY and CDR2 is SVGAGI. The CDR3 has 14 amino acids. CDR3 sequence: CASRSNDRDAVYTF. The CDR3 bases are TGTGCCAGCAGATCTAACGACAGGGACGCCGTCTACACCTTC.

Details on this clonotype: One junction end disagrees with the germline gene, perhaps due to a read error. The chain employs TRBV12-3 or TRBV12-4 and TRBJ1-2; TRBD1 matches at 9 bases. There are 17 residues in the CDR3. The CDR3 reads CASSLSGTGKSGYSYTF. Here the CDR3 DNA reads TGTGCTAGCAGTTTAAGCGGGACAGGGAAGTCCGGCTATAGCTACACCTTC.

A remark on this clonotype: The junction shows a germline mismatch at one end, possibly a read error. The chain employs TRBV10-3 and TRBJ2-3; weak D call: TRBD1 (6 bases). The CDR3 runs 15 residues. Germline CDR1 ENHRY, CDR2 SYGVKD. CDR3 sequence (DNA): TGTGTCATCAGTGGATGGGACACCCCTCGACATACTCAGTATTTT. It is translated as CVISGWDTPRHTQYF.

This clonotype was picked up one time. A much larger clone sits a single nucleotide away, making a read error possible. This sequence joins TRBV24-1 and TRBJ2-1; D is possibly TRBD2 (6 bases). Germline lookup yields CDR1 KGHDR and CDR2 SFDVKD. The CDR3 is made up of 15 amino acids. In DNA, the CDR3 is TGTGCCACCAGTGATTCCAGCCGGGACTCCAATGATCAGTTCTTC. Its translation is CATSDSSRDSNDQFF.